This T cell receptor beta chain emerged from a study of blood T cells in healthy people across ages. A second PCR of 7 to 11 cycles used a sample-barcoded 5' primer and a J-beta primer mix. From the 5' RACE reads, TCRdb called clonotypes with MiXCR, one entry per CDR3 protein. The table lists over 950,000 distinct CDR3 sequences, approximately 38% of them singletons. CDR1 is MNHEY, CDR2 SVGEGT, per germline. V lost 5 bases and J lost 10, with 12 bases in between. The length of the CDR3 is 12 residues. At least ten counts were recorded for this clonotype. The sequencing input was blood. The TCR originated in a man aged 18 to 29 in good health. The chain is built from TRBV6-2 or TRBV6-3 and TRBJ2-1, with D unresolved. CDR3 sequence: CASSHPLGEQFF. Here the CDR3 DNA reads TGTGCCAGCAGTCACCCACTCGGGGAGCAGTTCTTC.